Reported below is one T cell receptor (beta chain). What it recognizes is unknown. The record originates from a study of blood T cells in healthy people across ages. The use of a sample-barcoded 5' primer and a J-beta primer mix characterized a second PCR of about 7 to 12 cycles. TCRdb fed the 5' RACE reads into MiXCR, producing one record per CDR3 protein. The table lists hundreds of thousands of distinct CDR3 sequences, around 54% of them singletons. Study conclusions and caveats: In the absence of known donor CMV status, changes in expanded clonotypes were possibly confounded. In long-lived donors, naive CD4+ cell counts and diversity exceeded those of aged donors. With age, beta diversity per million T cells declined roughly linearly, significantly by 30 to 40.

The V gene lost 1 base and the J gene lost 1 base, with 19 bases spanning the gap. Germline V gene sequence: CDR1 MGHRA, CDR2 YSYEKL. CDR3 length: 18 amino acids. Isolation of PBMCs gave at least 7 million cells per sample. V usage is TRBV4-1 and J usage is TRBJ2-5, with D maybe TRBD2 (6 bases). The sample taken for sequencing was blood. This receptor was identified in a man in his sixties in good health. This CDR3 is CASSQVYPGDGGQETQYF. Written as DNA, the CDR3 is TGCGCCAGCAGCCAAGTCTATCCGGGGGATGGTGGCCAAGAGACCCAGTACTTC.